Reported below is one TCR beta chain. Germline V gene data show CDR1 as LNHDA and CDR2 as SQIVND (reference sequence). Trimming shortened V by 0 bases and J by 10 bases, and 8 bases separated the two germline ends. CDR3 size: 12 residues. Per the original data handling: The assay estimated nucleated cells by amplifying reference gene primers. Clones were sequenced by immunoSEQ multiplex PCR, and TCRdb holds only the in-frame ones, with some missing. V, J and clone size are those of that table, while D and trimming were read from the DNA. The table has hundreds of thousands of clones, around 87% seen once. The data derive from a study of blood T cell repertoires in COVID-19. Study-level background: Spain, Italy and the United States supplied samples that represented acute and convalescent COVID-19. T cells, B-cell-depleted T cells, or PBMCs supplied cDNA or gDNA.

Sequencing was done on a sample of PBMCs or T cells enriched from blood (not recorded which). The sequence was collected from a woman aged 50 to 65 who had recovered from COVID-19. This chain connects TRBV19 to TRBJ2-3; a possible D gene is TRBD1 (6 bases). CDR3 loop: CASSIEGGSQYF. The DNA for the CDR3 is TGTGCCAGTAGTATAGAAGGGGGTTCGCAGTATTTT.